This T cell receptor (beta chain) is from a study of molecular identifiers for immune sequencing clone quantification. This clonotype was seen repeatedly, ten times or more. Each CDR3 protein gets one entry after TCRdb re-called the PCR reads with MiXCR. The sample lists tens of thousands of distinct CDR3 sequences, around 20% occurring once. Germline values: CDR1 LGHNA, CDR2 YSLEER. With 0 bases removed from V and 0 bases from J, the gap between germline ends came to 10 bases. The CDR3 is 16 residues long. This chain joins TRBV4-3 and TRBJ2-3; D may be TRBD1 or TRBD2 (6 bases each). This sequence originates from a human donor in good health. Some libraries in this study had Jurkat cell RNA spiked in. The sequenced sample was naive CD8+ T cells from blood, with Jurkat cell RNA spiked in. The subset denotes: FACS-sorted CD8+CD4-CCR7+CD45RA+ naive T cells. The CDR3 coding sequence is TGCGCCAGCAGCCAAGATACGGGGGCTAGCACAGATACGCAGTATTTT. Protein sequence: CASSQDTGASTDTQYF.